One sample yielded the 12 T cell receptor beta chains listed below, sequenced in a study of control samples from healthy donors and cancer patients. Assay used: immunoSEQ multiplex PCR; TCRdb lists only in-frame clones, some missing. Of about 84,000 clones in the sample, 90% to 95% are singletons; the top ten hold approximately 16%. What was sequenced was blood. These receptors were obtained from a man aged 50-59 years in good health.

V gene TRBV4-2 combines with J gene TRBJ1-4; 10 nucleotides line up with TRBD1. There are 17 residues in the CDR3. After removal of 0 bases from V and 8 bases from J, the junction contained 9 bases not matched to a gene. CDR1 is LGHNA, CDR2 YNFKEQ, per germline. CDR3 nucleotides: TGTGCCAGCAGCCAAGATGGGGGGACAGGGGATCGGGAAAAACTGTTTTTT. It yields the protein CASSQDGGTGDREKLFF.

CDR3 residues: CSVGQGGEKLFF. DNA of the CDR3: TGCAGCGTTGGACAGGGCGGAGAAAAACTGTTTTTT. The chain recombines TRBV29-1 with TRBJ1-4, with 7 bases aligning to TRBD1. The CDR3 sequence is 12 residues long. Germline trimming cut 4 bases from V and 8 bases from J; bases unmatched to any gene: 4. Germline CDR1 reads SQVTM; CDR2 reads ANQGSEA.

Comments on this clone: In the same sample, other DNA sequences code for this CDR3. This chain uses TRBV11-2 with TRBJ2-3; perhaps TRBD1 as D (6 bases). This CDR3 region has 13 residues. The V and J ends lost 3 bases and 5 bases respectively, with 9 bases between them. Germline V gene sequence: CDR1 SGHAT, CDR2 FQNNGV. The CDR3 sequence: CASSLSRGDTQYF. In nucleotides, the CDR3 is TGTGCCAGCAGCTTGAGCAGGGGAGATACGCAGTATTTT.

V and J are TRBV12-3 or TRBV12-4 and TRBJ1-3; possibly TRBD1 for D (6 bases). CDR3 length: 13 amino acids. Trimming removed 6 bases from V and 6 bases from J, with 12 bases in between. The CDR3 reads CASRPGQKNTIYF. CDR3 DNA: TGTGCCAGCAGACCTGGACAGAAAAACACCATATATTTT.

The chain recombines TRBV4-3 with TRBJ1-1; 7 nucleotides match TRBD1. V lost 2 bases and J lost 6; bases outside the gene matches: 6. Germline V CDR1 and CDR2: LGHNA, YSLEER. This CDR3 is 14 amino acids long. In DNA form, the CDR3 reads TGCGCCAGCAGCCAAACGACAGGGAGGCCTGAAGCTTTCTTT. It specifies CASSQTTGRPEAFF.

This clone was seen once. The gene calls are TRBV7-2 and TRBJ1-5; D is undetermined. This CDR3 comprises 15 residues. Trimming shortened V by 2 bases and J by 1 base, and 9 bases separated the two germline ends. CDR1 is SGHTA, CDR2 FQGNSA, per germline. CDR3 DNA sequence: TGTGCCAGCAGCTTATTAGTGAGAAGCAATCAGCCCCAGCATTTT. Translated, it gives CASSLLVRSNQPQHF.

The rearrangement uses TRBV27 and TRBJ1-6; TRBD1 matches at 9 bases. The CDR3 length is 15 residues. CDR1 and CDR2 from the germline V gene are MNHEY and SMNVEV (reference sequence). V gave up 3 bases and J gave up 7 bases; unmatched junction bases: 4. The CDR3 coding sequence is TGTGCCAGCAGTTTCTCCGACAGGGGGAATTCACCCCTCCACTTT. This translates into CASSFSDRGNSPLHF.

The rearrangement links TRBV7-2 to TRBJ2-3, with 8 bases matching TRBD2. The V segment lost 8 bases and the J segment 0 bases; nucleotides outside the gene matches: 10. Looked up from germline, CDR1 is SGHTA and CDR2 is FQGNSA. The CDR3 extends over 16 amino acids. CDR3 in amino acids: CASRTSTVPSTDTQYF. In DNA form, the CDR3 reads TGTGCCAGCCGGACTAGCACTGTTCCTAGCACAGATACGCAGTATTTT.

The V call is TRBV27, the J call TRBJ2-1, with 8 bases matching TRBD2. J lost 8 bases, V lost 6 bases, and 9 bases had no gene match. Germline values: CDR1 MNHEY, CDR2 SMNVEV (reference sequence). CDR3 length equals 14 residues. CDR3 amino acids: CASSSTGGRYEQFF. The CDR3 region has the DNA TGTGCCAGCAGCTCCACGGGGGGGCGATATGAGCAGTTCTTC.

Here the CDR3 reads CASSPHSGGKTQYF. The CDR3 nucleotides are TGTGCCAGCAGTCCACATAGCGGGGGGAAGACCCAGTACTTC. This sequence joins TRBV6-5 and TRBJ2-5; 10 positions agree with TRBD2. Germline V gene sequence: CDR1 MNHEY, CDR2 SVGAGI. The CDR3 totals 14 residues. The V gene end was trimmed by 5 bases and the J gene end by 6 bases; junction bases not matched to a gene: 6.

CDR3 residues: CASRPWGVGTDTQYF. DNA for the CDR3: TGCGCCAGCAGGCCGTGGGGGGTAGGCACAGATACGCAGTATTTT. This rearrangement joins TRBV10-2 to TRBJ2-3; tentative D call: TRBD2 (6 bases). V was clipped by 6 bases and J by 1 base, with 14 bases between them. Germline CDR1 WSHSY, CDR2 SAAADI. The CDR3 is 15 amino acids.

The V call is TRBV6-2 or TRBV6-3, the J call TRBJ1-5, with 8 bases matching TRBD1. The CDR3 has 14 residues. The germline V gene has CDR1 MNHEY and CDR2 SVGEGT. V was pared by 5 bases and J by 5 bases, with 5 bases of the junction left unmatched. The CDR3 is CASSRGQGYQPQHF. CDR3 in DNA: TGTGCCAGCAGTCGCGGACAGGGTTATCAGCCCCAGCATTTT.